This T cell receptor beta chain was recovered during a study of T-cell reconstitution after alpha-beta-depleted transplantation in children. The germline V gene encodes CDR1 MNHEY and CDR2 SMNVEV (reference sequence). Trimming took 4 bases from V and 3 from J, leaving 15 bases between them. This CDR3 is 15 amino acids long. It was with unique molecular identifiers that the TCRbeta library was prepared. TCRdb ran MiXCR on the PCR reads and lists one entry per CDR3 protein. The sample has more than 200,000 distinct CDR3 sequences, roughly 18% seen once; the top ten hold around 45%. The gene calls are TRBV27 and TRBJ1-2, with D hard to call. The sequencing here drew on PBMCs, mostly from graft donor cells, taken 360 days after TCRalphabeta/CD19-depleted stem cell transplant. This TCR derives from a male patient between 2 and 9 years old who had a stem cell transplant for acute lymphoblastic leukemia, so the T cells may come from the graft donor. The CDR3 reads CASSSGRLPYYGYTF. The CDR3 DNA follows: TGTGCCAGCAGTTCTGGACGGCTACCGTACTATGGCTACACCTTC.